A selection of T cell receptor beta chains follows, all from one sample in a study of cytomegalovirus exposure and HLA in healthy donors. Data came from immunoSEQ multiplex PCR; TCRdb stores just in-frame clones and leaves some out. This table has approximately 170,000 clones, more than 80% appearing once. Sequenced: PBMCs. These receptors were taken from a woman between 18 and 29 years old in good health and CMV-seropositive. CDR3s include the opening cysteine and the closing phenylalanine or tryptophan. The D gene is left open where the match is weak. Clone sizes are given selectively: once, few, many, or a class where the clone is expanded.

TRBJ2-1 - TRBV18 - CASSPPDSPSYNEQFF TGTGCCAGCTCACCCCCCGACAGTCCGTCCTACAATGAGCAGTTCTTC
TRBJ1-2 - TRBV7-8 - CASTGLYGGYTF TGTGCCAGCACAGGCCTCTATGGCGGCTACACCTTC
TRBJ1-1 - TRBV7-9 - CASSFKGWTNTEAFF TGTGCCAGCAGCTTCAAGGGGTGGACGAACACTGAAGCTTTCTTT
TRBJ2-1 TRBD1 TRBV5-1 - CASSFRTGRNEQFF TGCGCCAGCAGCTTTCGGACAGGGCGGAATGAGCAGTTCTTC
TRBJ2-5 - TRBV15 - CATSRDLQETQYF TGTGCCACCAGCAGAGATCTGCAAGAGACCCAGTACTTC
TRBJ2-7 - TRBV28 few CASSSTGLYEQYF TGTGCCAGCAGTTCTACAGGGTTATACGAGCAGTACTTC
TRBJ2-1 TRBD2 TRBV11-2 - CASLQEGLAGRNEQFF TGTGCCAGCCTCCAAGAAGGACTAGCGGGGCGTAATGAGCAGTTCTTC
TRBJ2-7 TRBD2 TRBV28 - CAATGGTYEQYF TGTGCCGCGACCGGGGGGACCTACGAGCAGTACTTC
TRBJ2-3 TRBD2 TRBV27 - CASSLGTSRDTQYF TGTGCCAGCAGTCTTGGGACTAGTCGCGATACGCAGTATTTT
TRBJ2-3 TRBD2 TRBV7-6 - CASSTGTSGTDTQYF TGTGCCAGCAGCACCGGGACTAGCGGCACAGATACGCAGTATTTT
TRBJ1-1 - TRBV11-2 - CASSLVRAGDTEAFF TGTGCCAGCAGCTTAGTTAGGGCCGGGGACACTGAAGCTTTCTTT
TRBJ2-7 TRBD1 TRBV6-6 - CASSGQGQVFYEQYF TGTGCCAGCAGTGGGCAGGGACAGGTCTTCTACGAGCAGTACTTC
TRBJ2-2 - TRBV18 once CASSPRDTGELFF TGTGCCAGCTCACCTCGGGACACCGGGGAGCTGTTTTTT
TRBJ2-3 TRBD2 TRBV7-9 - CASSSGLAGGPTDTQYF TGTGCCAGCAGCTCGGGACTAGCGGGGGGCCCCACAGATACGCAGTATTTT
TRBJ1-2 - TRBV5-1 - CASSLGAEDYGYTF TGCGCCAGCAGCTTGGGCGCCGAAGACTATGGCTACACCTTC
TRBJ1-2 TRBD1 TRBV18 - CASSPRRQGTGYTF TGTGCCAGCTCACCAAGGAGACAGGGTACAGGCTACACCTTC
TRBJ2-7 TRBD2 TRBV10-3 - CAISEVGPPGGEQYF TGTGCCATCAGTGAAGTTGGCCCACCCGGGGGGGAGCAGTACTTC
TRBJ2-7 TRBD1 TRBV28 - CASSRPPGTATGEQYF TGTGCCAGCAGTCGCCCACCCGGGACAGCCACGGGCGAGCAGTACTTC
TRBJ2-1 TRBD2 TRBV6-6 - CASTTWTSGGAAEQFF TGTGCCAGCACCACCTGGACTAGCGGGGGGGCGGCTGAGCAGTTCTTC
TRBJ2-7 - TRBV29-1 - CSARAVSYEQYF TGCAGCGCGCGGGCAGTTTCCTACGAGCAGTACTTC
TRBJ2-1 - TRBV7-9 - CASSFLEGGMDEQFF TGTGCCAGCAGCTTTCTAGAGGGAGGAATGGATGAGCAGTTCTTC
TRBJ2-3 TRBD2 TRBV11-1 - CASSSSGGPTDTQYF TGTGCCAGCAGTTCTAGCGGGGGGCCCACAGATACGCAGTATTTT
TRBJ2-1 TRBD1 TRBV27 - CASRTGGGYNEQFF TGTGCCAGTCGGACAGGGGGCGGCTACAATGAGCAGTTCTTC
TRBJ1-1 - TRBV30 - CAWSRTRNTEAFF TGTGCCTGGAGCCGCACAAGGAACACTGAAGCTTTCTTT
TRBJ2-1 - TRBV19 - CASSYSGGSYNEQFF TGTGCCAGTAGTTACAGTGGAGGCTCCTACAATGAGCAGTTCTTC
TRBJ1-1 - TRBV7-8 - CASSPEQGLGTEAFF TGTGCCAGCAGCCCCGAACAGGGTTTGGGCACTGAAGCTTTCTTT
TRBJ2-1 TRBD2 TRBV29-1 - CSAGVGGSNEQFF TGCAGCGCCGGCGTGGGAGGGTCCAATGAGCAGTTCTTC
TRBJ2-2 - TRBV9 - CASSPRRGTGELFF TGTGCCAGCAGCCCCCGGCGAGGCACCGGGGAGCTGTTTTTT
TRBJ2-3 TRBD1 TRBV6-5 - CASEGTGGITDTQYF TGTGCCAGCGAGGGAACAGGGGGGATCACAGATACGCAGTATTTT
TRBJ2-4 - TRBV27 - CASRGTGRGADIQYF TGTGCCAGCAGGGGGACTGGAAGGGGCGCGGACATTCAGTACTTC
TRBJ2-1 - TRBV9 - CASSLRDWGYEQFF TGTGCCAGCAGCCTACGGGACTGGGGCTATGAGCAGTTCTTC
TRBJ2-2 - TRBV4-1 - CASSQESLVGGELFF TGCGCCAGCAGCCAAGAAAGTCTAGTAGGCGGGGAGCTGTTTTTT
TRBJ1-5 - TRBV18 - CASSTDRFNQPQHF TGTGCCAGCTCAACGGACAGATTCAATCAGCCCCAGCATTTT
TRBJ1-1 - TRBV10-3 - CATQDWNTEAFF TGTGCCACCCAGGACTGGAACACTGAAGCTTTCTTT
TRBJ1-5 TRBD1 TRBV2 - CASSLDRVNQPQHF TGTGCCAGCTCCTTGGACAGGGTGAATCAGCCCCAGCATTTT
TRBJ2-3 TRBD1 TRBV5-1 - CASSFRQGVEYDTQYF TGCGCCAGCAGCTTCCGACAGGGGGTGGAATATGATACGCAGTATTTT
TRBJ2-7 TRBD2 TRBV5-1 - CASSFGLAGGREQYF TGCGCCAGCAGCTTTGGGCTAGCGGGAGGGCGCGAGCAGTACTTC
TRBJ2-5 - TRBV30 - CAWSVGIQVQETQYF TGTGCCTGGAGTGTAGGAATCCAGGTACAAGAGACCCAGTACTTC
TRBJ2-1 TRBD2 TRBV5-6 - CASSSSTSGSWYEQFF TGTGCCAGCAGCTCATCGACTAGCGGGAGTTGGTATGAGCAGTTCTTC
TRBJ2-2 TRBD2 TRBV7-9 - CASSSHGLAPNTGELFF TGTGCCAGCAGCTCTCACGGACTAGCCCCGAACACCGGGGAGCTGTTTTTT
TRBJ2-1 - TRBV9 once CASSVGARGSNEQFF TGTGCCAGCAGCGTAGGTGCTCGGGGGAGCAATGAGCAGTTCTTC
TRBJ2-3 TRBD2 TRBV10-2 - CASSQLAGEPHTQYF TGCGCCAGCAGTCAATTAGCGGGGGAGCCTCATACGCAGTATTTT